This T cell receptor (beta chain) was obtained from a study of cytomegalovirus exposure and HLA in healthy donors. Overall study findings and caveats: Excluded: some indistinguishable V segments such as TRBV6-2 and TRBV6-3. When analyzed later, the rates of TCR association showed variation by HLA locus, with DRB1 the most and HLA-C the fewest. In a later analysis, an Asian-associated ancestry cluster reportedly showed fewer N-insertions than the roughly 650-donor mean. Under 20,000 TCR beta sequences were associated with HLA alleles at 0.05 false discovery rate in a later analysis.

Points on this clone: Antigen specificity is unknown. One end of the junction does not line up with germline, which may come from a read error.

CDR1 SEHNR and CDR2 FQNEAQ come from the germline V gene (reference sequence). CDR3 length equals 14 residues. Amplification used 60 Vbeta primers and 13 Jbeta primers. Only in-frame clones appear in the TCRdb table, and some are missing; sequencing was by immunoSEQ multiplex PCR. Among about 180,000 clones listed, over 75% were seen once. Sequenced material: PBMCs. The V call is TRBV7-9, the J call TRBJ2-5; 8 positions agree with TRBD1. The sequence was obtained from a man aged 40-50 years in good health and CMV-seropositive. CDR3 DNA sequence: TGTTCCAGCAGCCCCCCGACAGGGGAGGAGACCCAGTACTTC. Residues: CSSSPPTGEETQYF.